The 9 T cell receptor beta chains presented below share a single source sample, sequenced in a study of control samples from healthy donors and cancer patients. Clones were sequenced by immunoSEQ multiplex PCR, and TCRdb holds only the in-frame ones, with some missing. This sample carries approximately 130,000 clones, around 87% of them seen once, and the ten largest clones take roughly 2.8%. Sequenced input: blood. These receptor sequences come from a man aged 55-75 years in good health.

The chain uses TRBV6-5 and TRBJ1-2; D is possibly TRBD1 (5 bases). The CDR3 extends over 14 amino acids. Germline CDR1 and CDR2: MNHEY and SVGAGI. Trimming pared 7 bases from V and 7 bases from J, leaving 19 bases between. In DNA, the CDR3 is TGTGCCAGCACCCCCGGTTCCAGGGTGGCTGGCTACACCTTC. Translated: CASTPGSRVAGYTF.

The rearrangement uses TRBV7-2 and TRBJ2-1, with 9 positions matching TRBD2. Germline V lookup: CDR1 SGHTA, CDR2 FQGNSA. The CDR3 consists of 15 residues. J lost 6 bases, V lost 5 bases, and 8 bases had no gene match. DNA of the CDR3: TGTGCCAGCAGCCTACGCGGACTAGCGCTCAATGAGCAGTTCTTC. It is translated as CASSLRGLALNEQFF.

The CDR3 sequence is CASSYSSRPQNIQYF. CDR3 nucleotide sequence: TGTGCCAGCAGTTACTCGAGCAGGCCCCAAAACATTCAGTACTTC. The chain links TRBV6-2 or TRBV6-3 to TRBJ2-4; the D is unclear. CDR3 length: 15 amino acids. Trimming took off 0 bases at V and 5 bases at J, with 11 bases between the two ends. Germline CDR1 reads MNHEY; CDR2 reads SVGEGT.

The CDR3 DNA reads as TGTGCCAGCAGCGGGCCCGGGGCCGTTAACACTGAAGCTTTCTTT. Translated: CASSGPGAVNTEAFF. This rearrangement joins TRBV9 to TRBJ1-1; a possible D gene is TRBD1 (5 bases). CDR1 SGDLS and CDR2 YYNGEE come from the germline V gene. Trimming left V 3 bases short and J 2 bases short, with 14 bases between. This CDR3 is 15 amino acids long.

This chain connects TRBV6-2 or TRBV6-3 to TRBJ2-7; 8 bases agree with TRBD2. The CDR3 spans 15 residues. V shed 5 bases and J 7 bases; nucleotides not matched to a gene: 13. The V gene's germline CDR1 is MNHEY and CDR2 SVGEGT. This chain's CDR3 is CASSLDPRGGGEQYF. The CDR3 DNA sequence: TGTGCCAGCAGTCTGGACCCCCGGGGGGGCGGAGAGCAGTACTTC.

The V gene is TRBV12-3 or TRBV12-4, the J gene TRBJ1-1; possible D gene TRBD1, 5 bases. This CDR3 spans 13 amino acids. V lost 5 bases and J 0 bases, leaving 7 bases between the germline ends. CDR3 residues: CASSRGLNTEAFF. The CDR3 DNA follows: TGTGCCAGCAGTCGGGGCCTGAACACTGAAGCTTTCTTT.

The genes are TRBV3-1 (or the pseudogene TRBV3-2) and TRBJ2-3, with D unclear. Trimming cost V 1 base and J 15 bases, with 17 bases left between them. The germline V gene encodes CDR1 LGHDT and CDR2 YNNKEL (reference sequence). This CDR3 has 13 amino acids. CDR3 bases: TGTGCCAGCAGCCAAGCTGAAAGTACGGATGGATATTTT. The encoded protein is CASSQAESTDGYF.

This chain connects TRBV28 to TRBJ1-6; TRBD1 is a possible D gene (5 bases). Germline V gives CDR1 MDHEN, CDR2 SYDVKM. The V and J ends lost 2 bases and 8 bases respectively, with 13 bases between them. The CDR3 is 15 residues long. The CDR3 DNA reads as TGTGCCAGCAGTTTAATGGGGGTTTGGGATTCACCCCTCCACTTT. This gives the protein CASSLMGVWDSPLHF.

This chain links TRBV7-9 with TRBJ1-2; 10 bases map to TRBD1. Trimming at V came to 0 bases and at J to 4 bases, leaving 2 bases not matched to a gene. The CDR3 spans 15 residues. Germline V CDR1 and CDR2: SEHNR, FQNEAQ (reference sequence). The CDR3 sequence is CASSLAGDRGYGYTF. CDR3 bases: TGTGCCAGCAGCTTAGCGGGGGACAGGGGCTATGGCTACACCTTC.